This TCR beta chain was sequenced during a study of T cell responses to AZD1222 COVID-19 vaccine. A single count supports this clone. The antigen is undetermined. Using immunoSEQ multiplex PCR, the repertoire was profiled, and TCRdb retains in-frame clones only, with some absent. The sample has some 170,000 clones; more than 85% are singletons. Per the germline V gene, CDR1 is LNHDA and CDR2 is SQIVND (reference sequence). The CDR3 runs 12 residues. V was shortened by 6 bases and J by 0 bases, with 5 bases between the two germline ends. Study results and caveats: Reportedly, close to half of spike-specific TCRs are directed against unmutated variant regions. Receipt of two AZD1222 doses was followed by a rise in Spike-specific TCR breadth and depth. AZD1222 recipients seropositive at baseline numbered only 5 or 6. Mapped onto spike, vaccine-associated CD4 TCRs spanned it and were dominant at 160-218 and 743-854.

The specimen was peripheral blood, collected 28 days after the second AZD1222 dose. J is TRBJ1-1 and V is TRBV19, with D unclear. The clonotype originates from an adult who received the AZD1222 COVID-19 vaccine. CDR3 in amino acids: CASRDLNTEAFF. CDR3 nucleotides: TGTGCCAGTAGGGATTTGAACACTGAAGCTTTCTTT. Combining the CDR3 with reference TRBV19 and TRBJ1-1 gives the whole variable domain DGGITQSPKYLFRKEGQNVTLSCEQNLNHDAMYWYRQDPGQGLRLIYYSQIVNDFQKGDIAEGYSVSREKKESFPLTVTSAQKNPTAFYLCASRDLNTEAFFGQGTRLTVV.